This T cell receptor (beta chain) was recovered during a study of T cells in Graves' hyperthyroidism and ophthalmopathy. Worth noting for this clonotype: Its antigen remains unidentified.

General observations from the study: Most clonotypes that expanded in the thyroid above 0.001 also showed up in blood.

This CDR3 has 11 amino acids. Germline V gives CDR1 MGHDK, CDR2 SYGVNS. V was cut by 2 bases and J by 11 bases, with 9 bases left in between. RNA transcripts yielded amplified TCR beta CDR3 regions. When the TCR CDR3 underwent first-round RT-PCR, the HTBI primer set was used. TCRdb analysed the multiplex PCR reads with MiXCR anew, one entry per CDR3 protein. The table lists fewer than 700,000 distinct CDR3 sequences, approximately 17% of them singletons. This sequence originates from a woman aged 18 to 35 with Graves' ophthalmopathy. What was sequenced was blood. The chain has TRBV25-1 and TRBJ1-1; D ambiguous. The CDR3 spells CASSELGWAFF. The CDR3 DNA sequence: TGTGCCAGCAGTGAACTCGGGTGGGCTTTCTTT.